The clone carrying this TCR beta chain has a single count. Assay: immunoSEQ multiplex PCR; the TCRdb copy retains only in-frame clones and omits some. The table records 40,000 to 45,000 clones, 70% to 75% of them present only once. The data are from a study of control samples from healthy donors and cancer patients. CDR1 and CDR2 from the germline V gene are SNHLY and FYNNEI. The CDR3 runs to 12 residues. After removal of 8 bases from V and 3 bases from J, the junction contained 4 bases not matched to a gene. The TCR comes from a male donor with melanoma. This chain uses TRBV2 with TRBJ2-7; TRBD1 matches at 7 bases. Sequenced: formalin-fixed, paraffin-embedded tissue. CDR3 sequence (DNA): TGTGCCAGCTGGGACAGAGACTACGAGCAGTACTTC. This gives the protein CASWDRDYEQYF.